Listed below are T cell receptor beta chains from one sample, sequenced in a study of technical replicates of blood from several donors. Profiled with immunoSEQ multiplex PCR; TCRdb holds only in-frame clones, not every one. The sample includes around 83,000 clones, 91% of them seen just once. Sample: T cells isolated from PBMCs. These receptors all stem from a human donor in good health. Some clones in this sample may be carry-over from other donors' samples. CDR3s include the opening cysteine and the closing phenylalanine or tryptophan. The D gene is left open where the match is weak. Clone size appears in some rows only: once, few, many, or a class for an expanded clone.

CASSARAGKTRTYEQYF	TGTGCCAGCAGCGCCCGGGCAGGGAAGACTAGGACCTACGAGCAGTACTTC	TRBV21-1	-	TRBJ2-7	-
CASSPVPGISGNTIYF	TGTGCCAGCAGCCCGGTCCCGGGAATCTCTGGAAACACCATATATTTT	TRBV5-6	-	TRBJ1-3	-
CSVVGREVGYTF	TGCAGCGTTGTCGGCAGGGAGGTCGGCTACACCTTC	TRBV29-1	-	TRBJ1-2	-
CAWSGLARNEQFF	TGTGCCTGGAGTGGACTAGCTCGGAATGAGCAGTTCTTC	TRBV30	TRBD2	TRBJ2-1	-
CASSQAGLESNEQFF	TGCGCCAGCAGCCAAGCGGGACTAGAGAGCAATGAGCAGTTCTTC	TRBV4-1	TRBD2	TRBJ2-1	-
CASSIDREGLGAFF	TGTGCCAGTAGTATAGATCGTGAGGGACTAGGAGCTTTCTTT	TRBV19	-	TRBJ1-1	-
CASSQEVDSGRLRETQYF	TGTGCCAGCAGCCAAGAGGTCGATAGCGGGAGGTTGAGAGAGACCCAGTACTTC	TRBV4-2	TRBD2	TRBJ2-5	-
CASSDRDRGTEAFF	TGCGCCAGCAGCGACCGGGACAGGGGCACTGAAGCTTTCTTT	TRBV5-1	TRBD1	TRBJ1-1	-
CASSYFSGTEAFF	TGTGCCAGCAGTTATTTCAGCGGCACTGAAGCTTTCTTT	TRBV6-5	-	TRBJ1-1	-
CASSFRGGPYNEQFF	TGTGCCAGCAGTTTCCGCGGGGGACCCTACAATGAGCAGTTCTTC	TRBV27	TRBD2	TRBJ2-1	-
CAWTSGSFNNEQFF	TGTGCCTGGACTAGCGGGAGTTTCAACAATGAGCAGTTCTTC	TRBV30	TRBD2	TRBJ2-1	-
CASSSAPGAQGYTF	TGTGCCAGCAGCTCCGCCCCGGGAGCACAGGGCTACACCTTC	TRBV11-2	-	TRBJ1-2	-
CASSSQGLANTGELFF	TGTGCCAGCAGCTCCCAGGGCCTCGCGAACACCGGGGAGCTGTTTTTT	TRBV9	-	TRBJ2-2	-
CASSLEFIRTSGRNEQYF	TGTGCCAGCAGCTTAGAATTTATCCGGACTAGCGGGAGAAACGAGCAGTACTTC	TRBV11-3	TRBD2	TRBJ2-7	-
CASSQDSVGFGNEQFF	TGTGCCAGTAGTCAAGACAGTGTTGGGTTTGGCAATGAGCAGTTCTTC	TRBV19	-	TRBJ2-1	-
CASSPRTGGTNEKLFF	TGTGCCAGCTCACCAAGGACAGGGGGAACTAATGAAAAACTGTTTTTT	TRBV18	TRBD1	TRBJ1-4	-
CASSLGLAGVYEQYF	TGTGCCAGCAGCCTGGGACTAGCGGGAGTTTACGAGCAGTACTTC	TRBV7-6	TRBD2	TRBJ2-7	-
CASSQVAWNEQFF	TGCGCCAGCAGCCAAGTAGCGTGGAATGAGCAGTTCTTC	TRBV4-1	-	TRBJ2-1	-
CAWSVESGDRTNYGYTF	TGTGCCTGGAGTGTAGAAAGTGGCGACAGGACTAACTATGGCTACACCTTC	TRBV30	-	TRBJ1-2	-
CARKVYMNTEAFF	TGTGCCAGGAAAGTATACATGAACACTGAAGCTTTCTTT	TRBV2	-	TRBJ1-1	-
CASSLVGGAYYYEQYF	TGCGCCAGCAGCTTGGTAGGGGGCGCTTATTACTACGAGCAGTACTTC	TRBV5-1	TRBD1	TRBJ2-7	-
CASSISGLLGTQYF	TGTGCCAGTAGTATATCAGGACTACTAGGGACCCAGTACTTC	TRBV19	-	TRBJ2-5	-
CASSFLSGGGRETQYF	TGTGCCAGCAGCTTCCTATCGGGAGGCGGTCGAGAGACCCAGTACTTC	TRBV5-4	TRBD2	TRBJ2-5	-
CASSFSDSHYEQYF	TGTGCCAGTAGTTTTTCGGACAGTCACTACGAGCAGTACTTC	TRBV19	-	TRBJ2-7	-
CASSLRGIYHEQYF	TGCGCCAGCAGCCTCAGGGGCATATACCACGAGCAGTACTTC	TRBV5-1	-	TRBJ2-7	-
CASSLSGGSSYEQYF	TGTGCCAGCAGTTTATCAGGGGGATCCTCCTACGAGCAGTACTTC	TRBV27	-	TRBJ2-7	-
CAWKLAGVNEQYF	TGTGCCTGGAAACTAGCGGGAGTTAACGAGCAGTACTTC	TRBV30	TRBD2	TRBJ2-7	-
CASRWDSVNTEAFF	TGTGCCAGCAGATGGGACAGCGTGAACACTGAAGCTTTCTTT	TRBV6-5	TRBD1	TRBJ1-1	-
CASAYARREIRVGLGVTF	TGTGCCAGCGCGTACGCTCGGAGGGAGATAAGGGTCGGGCTCGGGGTGACCTTC	TRBV28	-	TRBJ1-2	-
CSVGGQTYEQYF	TGCAGCGTTGGGGGACAGACCTACGAGCAGTACTTC	TRBV29-1	TRBD1	TRBJ2-7	-
CASSDAGTRHGYTF	TGTGCCAGTTCGGATGCCGGGACAAGACATGGCTACACCTTC	TRBV19	-	TRBJ1-2	-
CASSSQGVTEAFF	TGTGCCAGCAGCTCGCAGGGCGTAACTGAAGCTTTCTTT	TRBV28	-	TRBJ1-1	-
CATSRDRANEKLFF	TGTGCCACCAGCAGGGACAGAGCGAATGAAAAACTGTTTTTT	TRBV15	-	TRBJ1-4	-
CASSTKPSEAFF	TGTGCCAGCAGCACCAAGCCGTCTGAAGCTTTCTTT	TRBV11-3	-	TRBJ1-1	-
CAWGQGRDEQFF	TGTGCCTGGGGACAGGGGCGGGATGAGCAGTTCTTC	TRBV30	TRBD1	TRBJ2-1	-
CASSISRGQETQYF	TGTGCCAGTAGTATAAGCAGGGGCCAAGAGACCCAGTACTTC	TRBV19	-	TRBJ2-5	once
CASSEARQGTQYF	TGTGCCAGCAGTGAAGCTAGACAGGGAACGCAGTATTTT	TRBV2	TRBD1	TRBJ2-3	-
CASSAGGSYNEQFF	TGTGCCAGCAGCGCGGGAGGGTCCTACAATGAGCAGTTCTTC	TRBV6-4	TRBD2	TRBJ2-1	-
CASSPFLGGGTEAFF	TGTGCCAGCAGCCCTTTTTTAGGGGGCGGCACTGAAGCTTTCTTT	TRBV5-5	TRBD1	TRBJ1-1	-
CASSQVLDGSYEQYF	TGCGCCAGCAGCCAAGTGCTGGACGGGAGCTACGAGCAGTACTTC	TRBV4-1	-	TRBJ2-7	-
CASSLVVTGELFF	TGTGCCAGCAGCTTAGTAGTCACCGGGGAGCTGTTTTTT	TRBV11-3	-	TRBJ2-2	-
CASSVRAGFTDTQYF	TGTGCCAGCAGCGTTCGAGCGGGATTCACAGATACGCAGTATTTT	TRBV9	TRBD2	TRBJ2-3	-
CASSIETGAVQETQYF	TGTGCCAGTAGTATAGAGACAGGGGCGGTCCAAGAGACCCAGTACTTC	TRBV19	TRBD1	TRBJ2-5	-
CASSLDRGGNTGELFF	TGCGCCAGCAGCTTGGACAGGGGGGGAAACACCGGGGAGCTGTTTTTT	TRBV5-1	-	TRBJ2-2	-